The rows below give T cell receptor beta chains drawn from one sample of a study of T cell responses to AZD1222 COVID-19 vaccine. Produced via immunoSEQ multiplex PCR; TCRdb's table is partial and in-frame only. The data contain 90,000 to 120,000 clones, about nine tenths of them singletons. The material was peripheral blood, obtained 28 days after the second AZD1222 dose. The receptors derive from an adult who received the AZD1222 COVID-19 vaccine. The CDR3 runs from the conserved cysteine through the conserved F or W. The order of the fields is D gene, J gene, V gene, clone size, CDR3 protein, CDR3 DNA. The D gene is left open where the match is weak. The size of a clone is reported for some rows only, either as once, few or many, or as a class for expanded clones.

d_gene: .; j_gene: TRBJ2-1; v_gene: TRBV28; abundance: .; CDR3aa: CASSLFSPGGEQFF; CDR3nt: TGTGCCAGCAGTTTATTTAGCCCGGGTGGCGAGCAGTTCTTC
d_gene: .; j_gene: TRBJ2-1; v_gene: TRBV5-4; abundance: .; CDR3aa: CASSVGPSGINEQFF; CDR3nt: TGTGCCAGCAGCGTGGGACCGAGTGGGATCAATGAGCAGTTCTTC
d_gene: .; j_gene: TRBJ2-7; v_gene: TRBV27; abundance: .; CDR3aa: CATSTTRDSYEQYF; CDR3nt: TGTGCCACCAGTACTACCAGGGACTCCTACGAGCAGTACTTC
d_gene: TRBD2; j_gene: TRBJ2-2; v_gene: TRBV11-2; abundance: once; CDR3aa: CASSPLEAGGPRTGELFF; CDR3nt: TGTGCCAGCAGCCCCCTTGAAGCGGGGGGGCCGAGGACCGGGGAGCTGTTTTTT
d_gene: .; j_gene: TRBJ1-2; v_gene: TRBV11-2; abundance: .; CDR3aa: CASSPRLLLSW; CDR3nt: TGTGCCAGCAGCCCGAGACTCCTCCTAAGTTGG
d_gene: .; j_gene: TRBJ2-1; v_gene: TRBV15; abundance: .; CDR3aa: CATSRVGGSNEQFF; CDR3nt: TGTGCCACCAGCAGAGTCGGGGGTTCCAATGAGCAGTTCTTC
d_gene: .; j_gene: TRBJ1-1; v_gene: TRBV7-9; abundance: medium-sized; CDR3aa: CASNLPRFLNTEAFF; CDR3nt: TGTGCCAGCAACCTGCCGCGGTTCTTAAACACTGAAGCTTTCTTT
d_gene: TRBD2; j_gene: TRBJ2-1; v_gene: TRBV25-1; abundance: .; CDR3aa: CASSEWISGGATYNEQFF; CDR3nt: TGTGCCAGCAGTGAATGGATTAGCGGGGGGGCCACCTACAATGAGCAGTTCTTC
d_gene: .; j_gene: TRBJ2-7; v_gene: TRBV4-1; abundance: .; CDR3aa: CASSQGKYEQYF; CDR3nt: TGCGCCAGCAGCCAAGGAAAATACGAGCAGTACTTC
d_gene: .; j_gene: TRBJ1-5; v_gene: TRBV28; abundance: .; CDR3aa: CASNPGTANQPQHF; CDR3nt: TGTGCCAGCAACCCCGGGACGGCAAATCAGCCCCAGCATTTT
d_gene: TRBD1; j_gene: TRBJ2-5; v_gene: TRBV11-2; abundance: .; CDR3aa: CASSITGVESETQYF; CDR3nt: TGTGCCAGCAGCATTACAGGGGTAGAGTCAGAGACCCAGTACTTC
d_gene: .; j_gene: TRBJ2-1; v_gene: TRBV19; abundance: .; CDR3aa: CASSTGSSYNEQFF; CDR3nt: TGTGCCAGTAGTACTGGGAGCTCCTACAATGAGCAGTTCTTC
d_gene: TRBD1; j_gene: TRBJ1-2; v_gene: TRBV11-3; abundance: .; CDR3aa: CASSFSGTGGDYGYTF; CDR3nt: TGTGCCAGCAGCTTTTCCGGGACAGGGGGAGATTATGGCTACACCTTC
d_gene: .; j_gene: TRBJ1-2; v_gene: TRBV24-1; abundance: .; CDR3aa: CATSDFGTPWDGYTF; CDR3nt: TGTGCCACCAGTGATTTTGGGACACCCTGGGATGGCTACACCTTC
d_gene: TRBD1; j_gene: TRBJ1-4; v_gene: TRBV6-4; abundance: .; CDR3aa: CASSEGQGGEKLFF; CDR3nt: TGTGCCAGCAGTGAGGGACAGGGGGGCGAAAAACTGTTTTTT
d_gene: TRBD2; j_gene: TRBJ2-1; v_gene: TRBV5-5; abundance: .; CDR3aa: CASSLGLATAYNEQFF; CDR3nt: TGTGCCAGCAGCTTGGGACTAGCGACCGCCTACAATGAGCAGTTCTTC
d_gene: .; j_gene: TRBJ2-3; v_gene: TRBV4-1; abundance: once; CDR3aa: CASSQEQRGTDTQYF; CDR3nt: TGCGCCAGCAGCCAAGAGCAGCGGGGCACAGATACGCAGTATTTT
d_gene: TRBD1; j_gene: TRBJ1-5; v_gene: TRBV24-1; abundance: .; CDR3aa: CATSDRTGAQPQHF; CDR3nt: TGTGCCACCAGTGATCGGACAGGGGCCCAGCCCCAGCATTTT
d_gene: TRBD1; j_gene: TRBJ1-1; v_gene: TRBV6-5; abundance: .; CDR3aa: CASSYGGTGNTEAFF; CDR3nt: TGTGCCAGCAGTTACGGGGGGACAGGGAACACTGAAGCTTTCTTT
d_gene: TRBD1; j_gene: TRBJ2-7; v_gene: TRBV7-6; abundance: .; CDR3aa: CASSTADRGPYEQYF; CDR3nt: TGTGCCAGCAGCACAGCCGACAGGGGCCCCTACGAGCAGTACTTC
d_gene: TRBD2; j_gene: TRBJ2-7; v_gene: TRBV4-3; abundance: .; CDR3aa: CASSGLAGVGEQYF; CDR3nt: TGCGCCAGCAGCGGGCTAGCGGGAGTCGGCGAGCAGTACTTC
d_gene: TRBD2; j_gene: TRBJ2-7; v_gene: TRBV11-2; abundance: .; CDR3aa: CASSFGTSSYEQYF; CDR3nt: TGTGCCAGCAGCTTTGGGACTAGCTCCTACGAGCAGTACTTC
d_gene: TRBD1; j_gene: TRBJ1-4; v_gene: TRBV5-1; abundance: .; CDR3aa: CASSRTGGIEKLFF; CDR3nt: TGCGCCAGCAGCAGGACAGGGGGCATTGAAAAACTGTTTTTT
d_gene: TRBD1; j_gene: TRBJ1-4; v_gene: TRBV11-2; abundance: few; CDR3aa: CASSLGDRDNEKLFF; CDR3nt: TGTGCCAGCAGCTTAGGAGACAGGGATAATGAAAAACTGTTTTTT
d_gene: TRBD2; j_gene: TRBJ2-4; v_gene: TRBV9; abundance: .; CDR3aa: CASSVGQREAYIQYF; CDR3nt: TGTGCCAGCAGCGTAGGTCAGCGGGAGGCATACATTCAGTACTTC
d_gene: TRBD1; j_gene: TRBJ1-4; v_gene: TRBV9; abundance: .; CDR3aa: CASSVGQGNEKLFF; CDR3nt: TGTGCCAGCAGCGTGGGACAGGGGAATGAAAAACTGTTTTTT
d_gene: .; j_gene: TRBJ2-7; v_gene: TRBV19; abundance: once; CDR3aa: CASRGDEQYF; CDR3nt: TGTGCCAGTAGAGGCGACGAGCAGTACTTC
d_gene: .; j_gene: TRBJ1-5; v_gene: TRBV6-1; abundance: once; CDR3aa: CASSESLGSNQPQHF; CDR3nt: TGTGCCAGCAGTGAAAGCCTTGGAAGCAATCAGCCCCAGCATTTT
d_gene: .; j_gene: TRBJ2-7; v_gene: TRBV11-2; abundance: .; CDR3aa: CASSGLLNYEQYF; CDR3nt: TGTGCCAGCTCGGGACTTTTAAACTACGAGCAGTACTTC
d_gene: .; j_gene: TRBJ2-7; v_gene: TRBV5-1; abundance: .; CDR3aa: CASSLVAGAAYEQYF; CDR3nt: TGCGCCAGCAGCTTGGTGGCAGGGGCCGCCTACGAGCAGTACTTC
d_gene: TRBD2; j_gene: TRBJ2-3; v_gene: TRBV7-2; abundance: .; CDR3aa: CASSLVGGSTDTQYF; CDR3nt: TGTGCCAGCAGCTTAGTAGGCGGGAGTACAGATACGCAGTATTTT
d_gene: TRBD1; j_gene: TRBJ1-2; v_gene: TRBV28; abundance: .; CDR3aa: CASSPDRGNYGYTF; CDR3nt: TGTGCCAGCAGTCCCGACAGGGGGAACTATGGCTACACCTTC
d_gene: TRBD2; j_gene: TRBJ2-1; v_gene: TRBV27; abundance: once; CDR3aa: CASSLGGSYNEQFF; CDR3nt: TGTGCCAGCAGTTTAGGCGGGAGCTACAATGAGCAGTTCTTC
d_gene: TRBD1; j_gene: TRBJ2-3; v_gene: TRBV24-1; abundance: .; CDR3aa: CATSTPGQGQDTQYF; CDR3nt: TGTGCCACCAGTACTCCGGGACAGGGTCAAGATACGCAGTATTTT
d_gene: .; j_gene: TRBJ1-1; v_gene: TRBV5-1; abundance: .; CDR3aa: CASSSGVGTEAFF; CDR3nt: TGCGCCAGCAGCTCAGGGGTGGGCACTGAAGCTTTCTTT
d_gene: TRBD2; j_gene: TRBJ2-5; v_gene: TRBV7-2; abundance: .; CDR3aa: CASSPTELAGDQETQYF; CDR3nt: TGTGCCAGCAGCCCAACTGAACTAGCGGGAGATCAAGAGACCCAGTACTTC
d_gene: .; j_gene: TRBJ1-2; v_gene: TRBV5-1; abundance: .; CDR3aa: CASSFWGAGDGYTF; CDR3nt: TGCGCCAGCAGCTTCTGGGGGGCCGGGGACGGCTACACCTTC